Ten or more counts support the clone carrying this TCR beta chain. Its target is unknown. The germline V gene has CDR1 SNHLY and CDR2 FYNNEI. Germline trimming cut 2 bases from V and 0 bases from J; bases unmatched to any gene: 0. The CDR3 runs to 14 residues. The entry originates in a study of T cells in Graves' hyperthyroidism and ophthalmopathy. Study-level findings and limits: In blood, most of the thyroid clonotypes expanded above 0.001 were also present.

TCR beta CDR3 regions were amplified from RNA. The HTBI primer set served for first-round RT-PCR of the TCR CDR3. One entry per CDR3 protein results from TCRdb running MiXCR on the multiplex PCR reads. The sample records over 200,000 distinct CDR3 sequences, roughly 15% being singletons. The clonotype was recovered from a woman between 40 and 50 years old with Graves' hyperthyroidism that later progressed to Graves' ophthalmopathy. The chain combines TRBV2 with TRBJ1-1, with TRBD1 matching over 7 bases. Sequenced material: blood. Here the CDR3 reads CASSETGVNTEAFF. DNA of the CDR3: TGTGCCAGCAGTGAAACAGGGGTGAACACTGAAGCTTTCTTT.